This entry concerns a single TCR beta chain. The antigen remains undetermined. This record belongs to a study of T cell responses to AZD1222 COVID-19 vaccine. Study-wide points: The donor cohort was predominantly white British with a female majority, and clonal diversity may have been underestimated. Spike-specific TCR breadth and depth both grew after two AZD1222 doses.

Clones were sequenced by immunoSEQ multiplex PCR, and TCRdb holds only the in-frame ones, with some missing. The sample holds roughly 150,000 clones, 90% seen once. The germline CDR1 and CDR2 sequences are MGHRA and YSYEKL. The CDR3 has 14 residues. The V and J ends lost 1 base and 5 bases, in that order; junction bases with no gene match: 3. Specimen: peripheral blood, collected 28 days after the second AZD1222 dose. J is TRBJ2-5 and V is TRBV4-1; 8 nucleotides agree with TRBD1. The clonotype was recovered from an adult who received the AZD1222 COVID-19 vaccine. CDR3 in amino acids: CASSQGQGWETQYF. The CDR3 DNA reads as TGCGCCAGCAGCCAAGGACAGGGGTGGGAGACCCAGTACTTC.